Below, 20 T cell receptor beta chains from the same sample are listed, as sequenced in a study of blood T cell repertoires in COVID-19. Profiling relied on immunoSEQ multiplex PCR, and the TCRdb table lists in-frame clones only, not all of them. Of about 140,000 clones listed, 84% are singletons. The sample comprised peripheral blood. Receptor source: a man aged 25 to 40 with COVID-19, enrolled during active disease.

The rearrangement links TRBV5-6 to TRBJ2-2; 7 bases map to TRBD1. Germline trimming cut 0 bases from V and 4 bases from J; bases unmatched to any gene: 6. Germline CDR1 SGHDT, CDR2 YYEEEE. The CDR3 spans 16 residues. DNA for the CDR3: TGTGCCAGCAGCTTGGGACGACAGGGTCGCACCGGGGAGCTGTTTTTT. Translated: CASSLGRQGRTGELFF.

V and J are TRBV27 and TRBJ2-1; 8 nucleotides align to TRBD2. V lost 5 bases, J lost 0 bases, and 15 bases stayed unmatched. The CDR3 totals 19 residues. CDR1 MNHEY and CDR2 SMNVEV come from the germline V gene (reference sequence). CDR3 sequence reads: CASSAWTSQGTPSYNEQFF. The CDR3 DNA follows: TGTGCCAGCAGTGCCTGGACTAGCCAAGGAACCCCCTCCTACAATGAGCAGTTCTTC.

V usage is TRBV5-4 and J usage is TRBJ2-2; D is perhaps TRBD1 (6 bases). Germline CDR1 SGHNT, CDR2 YYREEE (reference sequence). V was clipped by 0 bases and J by 5 bases, with 11 bases between them. This CDR3 has 15 residues. CDR3 sequence reads: CASSLDQGRTGELFF. The CDR3 DNA follows: TGTGCCAGCAGCTTGGACCAGGGGCGGACCGGGGAGCTGTTTTTT.

The chain carries TRBV28 and TRBJ2-1, with 8 bases fitting TRBD2. Germline trimming cut 5 bases from V and 11 bases from J; bases unmatched to any gene: 5. The CDR3 runs 12 residues. Germline V lookup: CDR1 MDHEN, CDR2 SYDVKM. The chain's CDR3 is CASSIGLAKQFF. CDR3 nucleotides: TGTGCCAGCAGTATAGGACTAGCTAAGCAGTTCTTC.

The rearrangement uses TRBV6-5 and TRBJ2-2; 7 positions agree with TRBD1. Germline lookup yields CDR1 MNHEY and CDR2 SVGAGI. Trimming cost V 6 bases and J 10 bases; bases outside gene matches: 8. CDR3 length: 13 residues. CDR3 residues: CASRETGMSELFF. The CDR3 DNA reads TGTGCCAGCAGGGAGACAGGGATGTCGGAGCTGTTTTTT.

This chain links TRBV11-3 with TRBJ2-7; the D is unclear. The germline CDR1 and CDR2 sequences are SGHNT and YENEEA. The CDR3 runs to 15 residues. V was clipped by 0 bases and J by 1 base, with 10 bases between them. The CDR3 region has the DNA TGTGCCAGCAGCTTAGAGGTGGGCCCGTCCTACGAGCAGTACTTC. The encoded protein is CASSLEVGPSYEQYF.

J is TRBJ1-3 and V is TRBV28; TRBD1 agrees at 7 bases. V was clipped by 3 bases and J by 2 bases; unmatched bases: 4. The germline V gene has CDR1 MDHEN and CDR2 SYDVKM. CDR3 length: 15 residues. CDR3 sequence: CASSFTGEPGNTIYF. The CDR3 DNA sequence: TGTGCCAGCAGTTTTACAGGGGAGCCTGGAAACACCATATATTTT.

This clone was observed a single time. For the CDR3, the DNA is TGTGCCAGCAGCTCAGACACAAGTACGCAGTATTTT. It is translated as CASSSDTSTQYF. The V and J genes are TRBV11-2 and TRBJ2-3; D gene uncertain. Germline V gene sequence: CDR1 SGHAT, CDR2 FQNNGV. Between the trimmed V and J ends, which lost 4 bases and 8 bases, there was a span of 10 bases. This CDR3 is 12 amino acids long.

V is TRBV5-8 and J is TRBJ2-6; D gene unclear. V was clipped by 2 bases and J by 0 bases, with 9 bases between them. The CDR3 is 16 amino acids. Germline-derived CDR1 and CDR2 are SGHTS and YDEGEE. CDR3 loop: CASSFRSSSGANVLTF. CDR3 in DNA: TGTGCCAGCAGCTTTCGAAGTAGCTCTGGGGCCAACGTCCTGACTTTC.

This clone was detected a few times. The V gene is TRBV5-1, the J gene TRBJ1-2; D remains ambiguous. This CDR3 comprises 13 residues. Per the germline V gene, CDR1 is SGHRS and CDR2 is YFSETQ. V was shortened by 0 bases and J by 9 bases, with 12 bases between the two germline ends. The CDR3 sequence: CASSLERDRSYTF. Here the CDR3 DNA reads TGCGCCAGCAGCTTGGAGAGGGATCGGAGCTACACCTTC.

The rearrangement joins TRBV27 to TRBJ1-2, with D tentatively TRBD1 (6 bases). Germline CDR1 and CDR2: MNHEY and SMNVEV (reference sequence). The CDR3 extends over 14 amino acids. Trimming took 4 bases from V and 7 from J, leaving 16 bases between them. CDR3 sequence (DNA): TGTGCCAGCAGTTCACAGGGTGAAGTCTTTGGCTACACCTTC. Amino acids: CASSSQGEVFGYTF.

The chain couples TRBV6-5 to TRBJ1-6, with D tentatively TRBD1 (5 bases). V was cut by 0 bases and J by 6 bases, with 12 bases left in between. CDR3 size: 16 residues. The germline V gene encodes CDR1 MNHEY and CDR2 SVGAGI. The CDR3 sequence: CASSYSGQGRNSPLHF. CDR3 nucleotide sequence: TGTGCCAGCAGTTACTCGGGGCAGGGCCGTAATTCACCCCTCCACTTT.

The chain recombines TRBV9 with TRBJ2-7; TRBD1 might be the D (5 bases). V was cut by 0 bases and J by 2 bases, with 12 bases left in between. Germline CDR1 SGDLS, CDR2 YYNGEE. The CDR3 consists of 15 residues. DNA of the CDR3: TGTGCCAGCAGCGTAGGACAGTCTAATACCTACGAGCAGTACTTC. This encodes CASSVGQSNTYEQYF. Filled out from reference TRBV9 and TRBJ2-7, the complete variable domain reads DSGVTQTPKHLITATGQRVTLRCSPRSGDLSVYWYQQSLDQGLQFLIQYYNGEERAKGNILERFSAQQFPDLHSELNLSSLELGDSALYFCASSVGQSNTYEQYFGPGTRLTVT.

The V and J genes are TRBV30 and TRBJ2-3; D is perhaps TRBD2 (6 bases). Germline V CDR1 and CDR2: GTSNPN, SVGIG (reference sequence). This CDR3 has 16 amino acids. V was pared by 6 bases and J by 4 bases, with 23 bases between. Written as DNA, the CDR3 is TGTGCCTGTCATCCGGACTACCCTGAAGTTCCAGATACGCAGTATTTT. Its translation: CACHPDYPEVPDTQYF. Variable domain in full (rest from reference TRBV30 and TRBJ2-3): SQTIHQWPATLVQPVGSPLSLECTVEGTSNPNLYWYRQAAGRGLQLLFYSVGIGQISSEVPQNLSASRPQDRQFILSSKKLLLSDSGFYLCACHPDYPEVPDTQYFGPGTRLTVL.

The sample holds a few counts of this clone. The chain employs TRBV5-1 and TRBJ2-5; D possibly corresponds to TRBD2 (5 bases). CDR1 and CDR2 (germline): SGHRS, YFSETQ. The CDR3 contains 15 residues. The V gene lost 4 bases and the J gene lost 2 bases, with 15 bases spanning the gap. The CDR3, as DNA: TGCGCCAGCAGCCGCTATGCGGGTTCTCAAGAGACCCAGTACTTC. Encoded protein: CASSRYAGSQETQYF. The variable domain in full, completed from reference TRBV5-1 and TRBJ2-5, reads KAGVTQTPRYLIKTRGQQVTLSCSPISGHRSVSWYQQTPGQGLQFLFEYFSETQRNKGNFPGRFSGRQFSNSRSEMNVSTLELGDSALYLCASSRYAGSQETQYFGPGTRLLVL.

The chain links TRBV5-1 to TRBJ1-1; no clear D gene. The CDR3 runs to 14 residues. V was shortened by 4 bases and J by 7 bases, with 17 bases between the two germline ends. CDR1 and CDR2 from the germline V gene are SGHRS and YFSETQ. The CDR3 loop is CASSPNGIGIEAFF. Written as DNA, the CDR3 is TGCGCCAGCAGCCCAAACGGGATAGGGATTGAAGCTTTCTTT.

J is TRBJ1-5 and V is TRBV27, with D unclear. CDR3 length equals 15 residues. The germline V and J ends were trimmed by 2 bases and 6 bases, with 14 bases remaining between them. From germline, CDR1 is MNHEY and CDR2 SMNVEV (reference sequence). The CDR3 reads CASSLAGEITQPQHF. The CDR3 DNA follows: TGTGCCAGCAGTTTAGCCGGGGAAATCACTCAGCCCCAGCATTTT.

This chain links TRBV7-8 with TRBJ1-1; TRBD1 might be the D (5 bases). Germline V gene data show CDR1 as SGHVS and CDR2 as FQNEAQ. The V gene lost 3 bases and the J gene lost 0 bases, with 8 bases spanning the gap. This CDR3 has 14 residues. The CDR3 nucleotides are TGTGCCAGCAGCTTTCCGGGGGTGAACACTGAAGCTTTCTTT. This sequence encodes CASSFPGVNTEAFF.

The chain is built from TRBV5-5 and TRBJ2-1; possibly TRBD1 for D (7 bases). The germline V and J ends were trimmed by 4 bases and 3 bases, with 11 bases remaining between them. The CDR3 length is 14 residues. The germline CDR1 and CDR2 sequences are SGHKS and YYEKEE (reference sequence). In nucleotides, the CDR3 is TGTGCCAGCAGCCCAGGGGGACTCTACAATGAGCAGTTCTTC. Translating gives CASSPGGLYNEQFF.

The J gene is TRBJ2-1, the V gene TRBV27; D remains ambiguous. The CDR3 has 13 residues. V dropped 3 bases and J dropped 5 bases, with 8 bases sitting between them. Germline loops: CDR1 MNHEY, CDR2 SMNVEV (reference sequence). CDR3 loop: CASSFRENNEQFF. For the CDR3, the DNA is TGTGCCAGCAGTTTTAGAGAAAACAATGAGCAGTTCTTC.